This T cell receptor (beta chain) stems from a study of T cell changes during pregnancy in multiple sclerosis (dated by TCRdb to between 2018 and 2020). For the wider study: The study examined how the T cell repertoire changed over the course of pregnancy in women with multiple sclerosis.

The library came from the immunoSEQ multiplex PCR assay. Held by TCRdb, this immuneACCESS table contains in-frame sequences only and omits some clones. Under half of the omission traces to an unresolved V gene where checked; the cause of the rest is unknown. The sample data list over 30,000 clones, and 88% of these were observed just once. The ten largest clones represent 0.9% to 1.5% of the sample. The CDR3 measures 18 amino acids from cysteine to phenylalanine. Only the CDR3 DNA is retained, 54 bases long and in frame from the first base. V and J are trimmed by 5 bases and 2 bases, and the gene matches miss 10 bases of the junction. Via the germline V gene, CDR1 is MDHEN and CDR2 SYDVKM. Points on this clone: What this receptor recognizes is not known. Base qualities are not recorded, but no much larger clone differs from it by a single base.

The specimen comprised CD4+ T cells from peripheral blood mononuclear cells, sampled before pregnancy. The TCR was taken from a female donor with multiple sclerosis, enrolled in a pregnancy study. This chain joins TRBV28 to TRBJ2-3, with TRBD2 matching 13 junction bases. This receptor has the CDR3 CASSPRTSGSLITDTQYF. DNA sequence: TGTGCCAGCAGTCCGCGGACTAGCGGGAGTCTAATCACAGATACGCAGTATTTT.